This TCR beta chain was found in a study of T cell repertoires in cytomegalovirus infection. Study information: Indications of both CMV infection and matching HLA type were provided by public TCR beta signatures.

Overall study results and limits: CMV-specific HLA-C-restricted TCR beta clonotypes dominated the ex vivo response.

Via MiXCR, TCRdb re-called the reads, giving one row per CDR3 protein. The table shows some 250,000 distinct CDR3 sequences, with around 8.7% occurring only once. With regard to this clonotype: As yet, its antigen is unknown.

This CDR3 contains 13 residues. The germline V gene encodes CDR1 GTSNPN and CDR2 SVGIG (reference sequence). V was pared by 2 bases and J by 0 bases, with 7 bases between. The J gene is TRBJ1-1, the V gene TRBV30, with no clear D. Input material: PBMCs. The origin of this receptor is a human donor in good health (CMV status not recorded). Some clones in this sample may be carry-over from other donors' samples. This CDR3 is CAWSQVLNTEAFF. The CDR3 DNA sequence: TGTGCCTGGAGTCAGGTTCTGAACACTGAAGCTTTCTTT.